The rows below give T cell receptor beta chains drawn from one sample of a study of CD8+CD57+ T cells in acquired aplastic anemia. In TCRdb, the reads were re-called with MiXCR into one record per CDR3 protein. The repertoire holds under 350,000 distinct CDR3 sequences, with under 65% as singletons. The sequencing input was sorted CD4+, CD8+, or CD8+CD57+ T cells (not recorded which) from PBMCs. The source is a human donor with aplastic anemia. Each CDR3 is given with its conserved first and last residue. D genes are given only for firm matches. Rows may omit the clone size; those that give it use once, few, many or a size class.

j_call: TRBJ2-5; v_call: TRBV5-1; d_call: TRBD2; clone_size: few; cdr3_nt: TGTGCCAGCAGCTTGGGAGGCGGGGGGTCCTGGGAGACCCAGTACTTC; cdr3_aa: CASSLGGGGSWETQYF
j_call: TRBJ2-5; v_call: TRBV5-8; d_call: NA; clone_size: many; cdr3_nt: TGTGCCAGCGGCCCCGATTATGAGACCCAGTACTTC; cdr3_aa: CASGPDYETQYF
j_call: TRBJ1-1; v_call: TRBV25-1; d_call: NA; clone_size: few; cdr3_nt: TGTGCCAGCGGAAACGCAGGGTATGGAGCTTTCTTT; cdr3_aa: CASGNAGYGAFF
j_call: TRBJ2-3; v_call: TRBV7-3; d_call: NA; clone_size: NA; cdr3_nt: TGTGCCAGCAGCTTAGGGATTGGGGCTAGCGCGGATACGCAGTATTTT; cdr3_aa: CASSLGIGASADTQYF
j_call: TRBJ1-6; v_call: TRBV12-5; d_call: NA; clone_size: NA; cdr3_nt: TGTGCTAGTGGTTTAGAAGGGTCCTCGTCACCCCTCCACTTT; cdr3_aa: CASGLEGSSSPLHF
j_call: TRBJ1-2; v_call: TRBV6-5; d_call: NA; clone_size: NA; cdr3_nt: TGTGCCAGCAGTAGTCCCTCGATGCGCTACACCTTC; cdr3_aa: CASSSPSMRYTF
j_call: TRBJ2-7; v_call: TRBV28; d_call: NA; clone_size: NA; cdr3_nt: TGTGCCAGCAGTTTACCCACCACCGGACTGGCGGGAACATACGAGCAGTACTTC; cdr3_aa: CASSLPTTGLAGTYEQYF
j_call: TRBJ2-4; v_call: TRBV20-1; d_call: TRBD1; clone_size: NA; cdr3_nt: TGCAGTGCCCCCTCGGCGGGACAGGACATTCAGTACTTC; cdr3_aa: CSAPSAGQDIQYF
j_call: TRBJ2-1; v_call: TRBV11-1; d_call: TRBD2; clone_size: many; cdr3_nt: TGTGCCAGCAGCTTAGCGCGGCTAGCGGGGGACAATGAGCAGTTCTTC; cdr3_aa: CASSLARLAGDNEQFF
j_call: TRBJ1-6; v_call: TRBV12-3/TRBV12-4; d_call: TRBD1; clone_size: many; cdr3_nt: TGTGCCAGCAGAACCGGGACAGACAATTCACCCCTCCACTTT; cdr3_aa: CASRTGTDNSPLHF
j_call: TRBJ1-2; v_call: TRBV2; d_call: TRBD1; clone_size: once; cdr3_nt: TGTGCCAGCCACTTCGAGACAGGGGGCTCTGGCTACACCTTC; cdr3_aa: CASHFETGGSGYTF
j_call: TRBJ1-5; v_call: TRBV2; d_call: NA; clone_size: few; cdr3_nt: TGTGCCAGCAGTAATAGCAATCAGCCCCAGCATTTT; cdr3_aa: CASSNSNQPQHF
j_call: TRBJ2-7; v_call: TRBV19; d_call: NA; clone_size: NA; cdr3_nt: TGTGCCAGTAGTTACGGGGGCTCCGGCTACGGGCAGTACTTC; cdr3_aa: CASSYGGSGYGQYF
j_call: TRBJ1-4; v_call: TRBV4-3; d_call: NA; clone_size: NA; cdr3_nt: TGCGCCAGCAGACAGGCGGGGAATGAAAAACTGTTTTTT; cdr3_aa: CASRQAGNEKLFF
j_call: TRBJ2-3; v_call: TRBV10-3; d_call: TRBD2; clone_size: few; cdr3_nt: TGTGCCATCAGTGAGTCGGGTGGGGGGGGTACGAATACGCAGTATTTT; cdr3_aa: CAISESGGGGTNTQYF
j_call: TRBJ1-2; v_call: TRBV6-5; d_call: TRBD1; clone_size: many; cdr3_nt: TGTGCCAGCAGTTCGACAGGGGGTTTCACCTTC; cdr3_aa: CASSSTGGFTF